One and the same sample provided the 22 T cell receptor beta chains below, sequenced in a study of cytomegalovirus exposure and HLA in healthy donors. 13 Jbeta primers and 60 Vbeta primers were used for the PCR. Assay used: immunoSEQ multiplex PCR; TCRdb lists only in-frame clones, some missing. The repertoire consists of about 140,000 clones, with more than 75% occurring once and the leading ten covering 2% to 2.5%. The material sequenced was PBMCs. The receptors were gathered from a man in his fifties in good health and CMV-seronegative.

The chain links TRBV10-1 to TRBJ2-5; 12 nucleotides match TRBD1. CDR1 WNHNN and CDR2 SYGVQD come from the germline V gene (reference sequence). After removal of 0 bases from V and 4 bases from J, the junction contained 0 bases not matched to a gene. The CDR3 length is 15 residues. The CDR3 DNA follows: TGCGCCAGCAGTGAGTCGGGACAGGGGGCAGAGACCCAGTACTTC. This codes for CASSESGQGAETQYF.

The rearrangement uses TRBV5-6 and TRBJ2-2; 7 nucleotides line up with TRBD2. This CDR3 is 14 amino acids long. The V gene end was trimmed by 2 bases and the J gene end by 5 bases; junction bases not matched to a gene: 3. CDR1 and CDR2 (germline): SGHDT, YYEEEE. The CDR3 region has the DNA TGTGCCAGCAGCTTAAGGGAGGGGACCGGGGAGCTGTTTTTT. Protein sequence: CASSLREGTGELFF.

DNA of the CDR3: TGTGCCAGCAGCTTGGGACAGGGGGGACCTGAAGCTTTCTTT. It specifies CASSLGQGGPEAFF. The rearrangement joins TRBV5-6 to TRBJ1-1; 9 nucleotides agree with TRBD1. The trim removed 0 bases at V and 6 bases at J, leaving 3 bases unmatched. Germline assignment: CDR1 SGHDT and CDR2 YYEEEE. The CDR3 is 14 residues long.

The V call is TRBV4-2, the J call TRBJ1-2, with D maybe TRBD1 (6 bases). Deletions cut 0 bases from V and 6 bases from J, with 17 bases between. The germline CDR1 and CDR2 sequences are LGHNA and YNFKEQ. There are 16 residues in the CDR3. CDR3 coding DNA: TGTGCCAGCAGCCAAGAAGATGAGGCCAGGGGAGATGGCTACACCTTC. Translated: CASSQEDEARGDGYTF.

The genes are TRBV5-1 and TRBJ1-1; 9 nucleotides match TRBD1. CDR1 and CDR2 from the germline V gene are SGHRS and YFSETQ. V trimming: 4 bases; J trimming: 6 bases; junction bases outside the gene matches: 10. The CDR3 is 15 residues long. As DNA, the CDR3 is TGCGCCAGCAGCAGAGGGGACAGGGCAACGTCTGAAGCTTTCTTT. Translating it yields CASSRGDRATSEAFF.

V is TRBV30 and J is TRBJ1-5, with 7 bases aligning to TRBD1. The CDR3 runs to 15 residues. With V trimmed by 0 bases and J by 6 bases, 8 bases remained unmatched. The germline gives CDR1 GTSNPN, CDR2 SVGIG (reference sequence). The CDR3 protein is CAWSVLRGQGQPQHF. The CDR3 region has the DNA TGTGCCTGGAGTGTTTTAAGGGGGCAGGGTCAGCCCCAGCATTTT.

The chain couples TRBV23-1 to TRBJ2-7; TRBD2 might be the D (6 bases). TRBV23-1 is treated as an ORF (open reading frame) with a function not yet certain. V gave up 4 bases and J gave up 0 bases, with 16 bases separating them. The CDR3 runs to 16 residues. CDR3 sequence (DNA): TGCGCCAGCAGTCGCTCGGGGGAGCCAAGCTCCTACGAGCAGTACTTC. This gives the protein CASSRSGEPSSYEQYF.

V gene TRBV19 combines with J gene TRBJ1-5, with 8 bases matching TRBD1. V lost 7 bases, J lost 0 bases, and 11 bases stayed unmatched. This CDR3 has 17 amino acids. Germline CDR1 and CDR2: LNHDA and SQIVND (reference sequence). This CDR3 reads CASTLHTRGHSNQPQHF. CDR3 bases: TGTGCCAGTACTCTTCACACCAGGGGGCATAGCAATCAGCCCCAGCATTTT.

This clone showed up just once. V is TRBV7-2 and J is TRBJ1-5, with D unresolved. The germline V and J ends were trimmed by 6 bases and 5 bases, with 14 bases remaining between them. In germline, CDR1 is SGHTA, CDR2 FQGNSA. The CDR3 covers 14 residues. The CDR3 coding sequence is TGTGCCAGCAGTCCCGAGGGTAGGGATCAGCCCCAGCATTTT. Translated, it gives CASSPEGRDQPQHF.

This chain links TRBV28 with TRBJ2-7, with a weak D call TRBD2 (7 bases). The CDR3 consists of 16 residues. V gave up 3 bases and J gave up 2 bases, with 17 bases separating them. Germline CDR1 MDHEN, CDR2 SYDVKM. The chain's CDR3 is CASSLTGGPNPYEQYF. The CDR3, as DNA: TGTGCCAGCAGTTTGACCGGGGGGCCTAATCCCTACGAGCAGTACTTC.

V usage is TRBV6-5 and J usage is TRBJ2-1; TRBD2 agrees at 7 bases. The junction had 2 bases not matched to a gene; V was cut back by 0 bases and J by 9 bases. The CDR3 runs 13 residues. Germline lookup yields CDR1 MNHEY and CDR2 SVGAGI. The CDR3 DNA reads TGTGCCAGCAGTTACTCGGGGGGGAGTGAGCAGTTCTTC. It specifies CASSYSGGSEQFF.

This clone was recorded a few times. This chain connects TRBV7-8 to TRBJ2-1; TRBD2 might be the D (5 bases). Germline CDR1 and CDR2: SGHVS and FQNEAQ. This CDR3 has 15 residues. Trimming left V 2 bases short and J 4 bases short, with 12 bases between. CDR3 sequence: CASSLTRRMYNEQFF. The CDR3 nucleotides read TGTGCCAGCAGCTTAACTAGGAGGATGTACAATGAGCAGTTCTTC. Variable domain in full (rest from reference TRBV7-8 and TRBJ2-1): GAGVSQSPRYKVAKRGQDVALRCDPISGHVSLFWYQQALGQGPEFLTYFQNEAQLDKSGLPSDRFFAERPEGSVSTLKIQRTQQEDSAVYLCASSLTRRMYNEQFFGPGTRLTVL.

The V and J genes are TRBV19 and TRBJ2-2; maybe TRBD1 (7 bases). CDR1 is LNHDA, CDR2 SQIVND, per germline (reference sequence). This CDR3 has 18 residues. The V end was cut by 5 bases, the J end by 3 bases, with 22 bases between. DNA of the CDR3: TGTGCCAGTAGTTTGGGGGTTTTTAGCAGGGGGGACACCGGGGAGCTGTTTTTT. This codes for CASSLGVFSRGDTGELFF.

This clone was counted between two and nine times. The chain couples TRBV19 to TRBJ1-1, with TRBD1 matching over 10 bases. The germline V gene encodes CDR1 LNHDA and CDR2 SQIVND (reference sequence). This CDR3 contains 15 residues. Losses at the gene ends were 3 bases for V and 4 bases for J; bases not matched to a gene: 5. The CDR3 is CASSIFGTGATEAFF. DNA of the CDR3: TGTGCCAGTAGTATTTTCGGGACAGGGGCCACTGAAGCTTTCTTT.

This clone has more than one count but fewer than ten. The chain couples TRBV6-1 to TRBJ1-5; perhaps TRBD1 as D (6 bases). The CDR3 sequence is 14 residues long. From germline, CDR1 is MNHNS and CDR2 SASEGT. V shed 6 bases and J shed 3 bases, with 12 bases lying between them. CDR3 amino acids: CASSLDRFNQPQHF. The CDR3 nucleotides are TGTGCCAGCAGCCTAGACAGGTTCAATCAGCCCCAGCATTTT.

J is TRBJ1-1 and V is TRBV7-9; 8 bases line up with TRBD1. The trim removed 5 bases at V and 3 bases at J, leaving 5 bases unmatched. Germline values: CDR1 SEHNR, CDR2 FQNEAQ (reference sequence). The CDR3 loop spans 14 amino acids. The CDR3 DNA reads as TGTGCCAGCAGCGTCGGACAGGGCGACACTGAAGCTTTCTTT. Its translation is CASSVGQGDTEAFF.

J is TRBJ1-1 and V is TRBV29-1; D uncertain. The CDR3 has 14 residues. Germline CDR1 and CDR2: SQVTM and ANQGSEA. This CDR3 reads CIAGGPSSNTEAFF. CDR3 nucleotide sequence: TGCATAGCGGGAGGACCATCCTCGAACACTGAAGCTTTCTTT.

CDR3 sequence (DNA): TGTGCCAGCAGCGGGAGACTAGGAAGCTCCTACAATGAGCAGTTCTTC. It translates to CASSGRLGSSYNEQFF. The chain is built from TRBV9 and TRBJ2-1; possibly TRBD2 for D (6 bases). The CDR3 has 16 residues. Germline V gene data show CDR1 as SGDLS and CDR2 as YYNGEE. V lost 3 bases, J lost 0 bases, and 13 bases lay in between. Combining the CDR3 with reference TRBV9 and TRBJ2-1 gives the whole variable domain DSGVTQTPKHLITATGQRVTLRCSPRSGDLSVYWYQQSLDQGLQFLIQYYNGEERAKGNILERFSAQQFPDLHSELNLSSLELGDSALYFCASSGRLGSSYNEQFFGPGTRLTVL.

The rearrangement uses TRBV2 and TRBJ1-6; TRBD1 agrees at 10 bases. J was trimmed by 6 bases and V by 5 bases; bases with no gene match: 4. The germline V gene has CDR1 SNHLY and CDR2 FYNNEI. The CDR3 loop spans 15 amino acids. The CDR3 is CASSSRTGGNSPLHF. The CDR3 DNA follows: TGTGCCAGCAGTTCTCGGACAGGGGGTAATTCACCCCTCCACTTT.

The rearrangement uses TRBV5-6 and TRBJ2-2, with 8 bases lining up with TRBD2. This CDR3 has 16 residues. V was clipped by 0 bases and J by 6 bases; unmatched bases: 7. Germline lookup yields CDR1 SGHDT and CDR2 YYEEEE. Written as DNA, the CDR3 is TGTGCCAGCAGCTTGGGCTCGGGAGGGGCCTCCGGGGAGCTGTTTTTT. Translation: CASSLGSGGASGELFF.

The V gene is TRBV4-2, the J gene TRBJ2-2; 9 nucleotides line up with TRBD2. CDR1 and CDR2 from the germline V gene are LGHNA and YNFKEQ. This CDR3 has 19 residues. J was trimmed by 1 base and V by 0 bases; bases with no gene match: 9. The CDR3 reads CASSQDRLAGTQNTGELFF. CDR3 nucleotide sequence: TGTGCCAGCAGCCAAGATAGGCTAGCGGGGACCCAGAACACCGGGGAGCTGTTTTTT.

The chain carries TRBV5-1 and TRBJ1-1; D is uncertain. The germline V and J ends were trimmed by 4 bases and 0 bases, with 10 bases remaining between them. CDR1 and CDR2 from the germline V gene are SGHRS and YFSETQ. The CDR3 sequence is 14 residues long. The chain's CDR3 is CASSDQVLNTEAFF. CDR3 in DNA: TGCGCCAGCAGCGACCAGGTGCTGAACACTGAAGCTTTCTTT.